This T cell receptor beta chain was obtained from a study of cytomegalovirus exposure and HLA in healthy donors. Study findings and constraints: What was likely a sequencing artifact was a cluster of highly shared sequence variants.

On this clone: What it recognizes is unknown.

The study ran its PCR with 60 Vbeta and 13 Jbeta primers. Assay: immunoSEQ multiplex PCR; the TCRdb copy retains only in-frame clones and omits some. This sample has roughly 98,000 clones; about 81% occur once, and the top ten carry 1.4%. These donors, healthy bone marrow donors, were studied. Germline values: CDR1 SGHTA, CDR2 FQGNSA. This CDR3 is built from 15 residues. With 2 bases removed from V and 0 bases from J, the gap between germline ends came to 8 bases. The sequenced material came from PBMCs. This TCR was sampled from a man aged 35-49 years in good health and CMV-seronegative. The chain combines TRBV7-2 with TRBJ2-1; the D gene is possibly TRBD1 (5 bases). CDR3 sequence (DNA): TGTGCCAGCAGCTTAATGGGGCTCTCCTACAATGAGCAGTTCTTC. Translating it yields CASSLMGLSYNEQFF.